A selection of T cell receptor beta chains follows, all from one sample in a study of cytomegalovirus exposure and HLA in healthy donors. Here immunoSEQ multiplex PCR was the method, and the copy in TCRdb shows in-frame clones only, minus some. Of fewer than 350,000 clones listed, approximately 87% were seen once; the top ten hold roughly 1%. Sequenced: PBMCs. The receptors come from a woman aged 18-35 years in good health and CMV-seronegative. Both conserved end residues are part of each CDR3. Each record gives: V gene, D gene, J gene, clone size, CDR3 length, CDR3 protein, CDR3 DNA. The D gene is left open where the match is weak. Not every row has a clone size; where given, it reads once, few, many or a size class.

TRBV9,-,TRBJ2-1,-,15,CASSSGAREYNEQFF,TGTGCCAGCAGCTCTGGGGCCAGGGAATACAATGAGCAGTTCTTC
TRBV28,-,TRBJ2-1,-,16,CASSLFPSVTLNEQFF,TGTGCCAGCAGTTTATTTCCTAGCGTGACCCTCAATGAGCAGTTCTTC
TRBV28,-,TRBJ1-2,-,11,CASSSVYGYTF,TGTGCCAGCAGCTCGGTCTATGGCTACACCTTC
TRBV5-1,-,TRBJ2-7,-,14,CASSLDPGVGEQYF,TGCGCCAGCAGCTTGGATCCGGGGGTGGGTGAGCAGTACTTC
TRBV7-2,TRBD1,TRBJ1-2,-,14,CASSLETGAGGYTF,TGTGCCAGCAGCTTAGAAACAGGGGCTGGGGGCTACACCTTC
TRBV19,-,TRBJ2-1,-,18,CASSIDQRGRERSNEQFF,TGTGCCAGTAGTATAGACCAGCGCGGCAGGGAAAGGAGCAATGAGCAGTTCTTC
TRBV7-3,-,TRBJ1-6,once,13,CASSFRKSSPLHF,TGTGCCAGCAGCTTCAGGAAGAGTTCACCCCTCCACTTT
TRBV7-6,-,TRBJ2-1,-,16,CASSLVLVGRRNEQFF,TGTGCCAGCAGCTTAGTGCTAGTGGGTCGGCGCAATGAGCAGTTCTTC
TRBV9,-,TRBJ2-1,-,17,CASSAILPGLGHNEQFF,TGTGCCAGCAGCGCTATATTACCGGGACTGGGGCACAATGAGCAGTTCTTC
TRBV18,-,TRBJ1-2,-,21,CASSPAPVLRTDKFSGYGYTF,TGTGCCAGCTCACCTGCCCCTGTGTTAAGAACAGACAAGTTTTCCGGCTATGGCTACACCTTC
TRBV7-9,TRBD2,TRBJ2-7,-,16,CASSLDLGGVMTEQYF,TGTGCCAGCAGCCTGGATTTGGGGGGGGTCATGACCGAGCAGTACTTC
TRBV28,TRBD1,TRBJ1-5,-,20,CASSSHRDRISQNSNQPQHF,TGTGCCAGCAGTTCCCACCGGGACAGGATATCTCAGAATAGCAATCAGCCCCAGCATTTT
TRBV5-1,TRBD1,TRBJ2-2,few,15,CASSDRGQGSGELFF,TGCGCCAGCAGCGACCGGGGACAGGGATCCGGGGAGCTGTTTTTT
TRBV18,TRBD2,TRBJ2-7,-,17,CASSPNRAGGSSYEQYF,TGTGCCAGCTCACCGAACCGAGCGGGAGGTTCCTCCTACGAGCAGTACTTC
TRBV28,TRBD2,TRBJ2-7,-,14,CASSLAGGPYEQYF,TGTGCCAGCAGTCTAGCGGGAGGGCCCTACGAGCAGTACTTC
TRBV6-4,TRBD1,TRBJ2-1,-,14,CASSEGGQANEQFF,TGTGCCAGCAGTGAAGGGGGACAGGCTAATGAGCAGTTCTTC
TRBV28,TRBD2,TRBJ2-7,-,14,CASSLGGSLYEQYF,TGTGCCAGCAGTTTGGGGGGGTCCCTATACGAGCAGTACTTC
TRBV9,TRBD2,TRBJ2-3,-,15,CASSVEGLGTDTQYF,TGTGCCAGCAGCGTAGAGGGACTAGGCACAGATACGCAGTATTTT
TRBV9,TRBD2,TRBJ2-6,-,16,CASTTSGSGGANVLTF,TGTGCCAGCACGACTAGCGGGAGTGGTGGGGCCAACGTCCTGACTTTC
TRBV29-1,-,TRBJ2-7,-,12,CSVAWSSYEQYF,TGCAGCGTTGCATGGAGCTCCTACGAGCAGTACTTC
TRBV27,TRBD2,TRBJ2-1,-,13,CATTSGGYNEQFF,TGTGCCACGACTAGCGGGGGCTACAATGAGCAGTTCTTC
TRBV7-2,-,TRBJ2-7,-,14,CASSLGQVAGEQYF,TGTGCCAGCAGCTTAGGGCAGGTTGCGGGTGAGCAGTACTTC
TRBV11-2,-,TRBJ2-1,-,15,CASSLGASSYNEQFF,TGTGCCAGCAGCTTAGGGGCTAGCAGCTACAATGAGCAGTTCTTC
TRBV25-1,-,TRBJ2-7,-,11,CASSVRDEQYF,TGTGCCAGCAGTGTGAGGGACGAGCAGTACTTC
TRBV9,TRBD2,TRBJ2-3,-,18,CASSVGRTSGSYTDTQYF,TGTGCCAGCAGCGTAGGACGGACTAGCGGGAGCTATACAGATACGCAGTATTTT
TRBV7-3,-,TRBJ1-1,-,16,CASSSAGGGKVTEAFF,TGTGCCAGCAGCTCCGCCGGGGGGGGGAAGGTCACTGAAGCTTTCTTT
TRBV28,-,TRBJ1-2,-,16,CASSWGHRVRNYGYTF,TGTGCCAGCAGTTGGGGCCACAGGGTGCGGAACTATGGCTACACCTTC
TRBV9,-,TRBJ1-1,-,15,CASSVEPGLGTEAFF,TGTGCCAGCAGCGTAGAGCCAGGGTTGGGCACTGAAGCTTTCTTT
TRBV6-6,-,TRBJ2-7,-,15,CASSYGLRDIHEQYF,TGTGCCAGCAGTTACGGACTCCGGGACATCCACGAGCAGTACTTC
TRBV5-1,-,TRBJ1-1,-,15,CASSLVRERNTEAFF,TGCGCCAGCAGCTTGGTCCGGGAGCGGAACACTGAAGCTTTCTTT
TRBV6-1,-,TRBJ2-1,-,13,CASSVGPYNEQFF,TGTGCCAGCAGTGTGGGCCCCTACAATGAGCAGTTCTTC
TRBV19,TRBD1,TRBJ1-4,-,16,CASSQKGAGKNEKLFF,TGTGCCAGTAGCCAAAAGGGGGCAGGGAAAAATGAAAAACTGTTTTTT
TRBV28,TRBD2,TRBJ2-2,-,14,CASSARLAPGELFF,TGTGCCAGCAGTGCCCGACTAGCTCCCGGGGAGCTGTTTTTT
TRBV13,-,TRBJ1-4,-,13,CASSLRTNEKLFF,TGTGCCAGCAGCCTCCGGACTAATGAAAAACTGTTTTTT
TRBV28,-,TRBJ1-5,-,12,CASSFLYQPQHF,TGTGCCAGCAGTTTTCTCTATCAGCCCCAGCATTTT
TRBV19,TRBD2,TRBJ2-2,-,17,CASSMGLAETNTGELFF,TGTGCCAGTAGTATGGGGCTAGCGGAAACGAACACCGGGGAGCTGTTTTTT
TRBV4-3,-,TRBJ2-2,-,15,CASSPPTPNTGELFF,TGCGCCAGCAGCCCCCCTACGCCGAACACCGGGGAGCTGTTTTTT
TRBV9,-,TRBJ2-7,-,13,CASSRSGTPEQYF,TGTGCCAGCAGCCGGTCCGGGACACCCGAGCAGTACTTC
TRBV6-5,TRBD1,TRBJ2-5,-,16,CASSYTSTGGQETQYF,TGTGCCAGCAGTTACACGTCGACAGGGGGGCAAGAGACCCAGTACTTC
TRBV15,-,TRBJ2-3,-,15,CATSRDYRVTDTQYF,TGTGCCACCAGCAGGGACTACCGAGTCACAGATACGCAGTATTTT
TRBV29-1,TRBD1,TRBJ2-7,-,13,CSVPGTGLFEQYF,TGCAGCGTTCCAGGGACAGGTCTTTTCGAGCAGTACTTC
TRBV30,-,TRBJ1-1,once,12,CAWSEQDTEAFF,TGTGCCTGGAGTGAGCAGGACACTGAAGCTTTCTTT
TRBV29-1,-,TRBJ2-3,-,15,CSVGLGGPSTDTQYF,TGCAGCGTGGGGCTGGGGGGGCCTTCCACAGATACGCAGTATTTT
TRBV4-1,-,TRBJ1-5,-,15,CASSQDQGSNQPQHF,TGCGCCAGCAGCCAAGATCAGGGAAGCAATCAGCCCCAGCATTTT
TRBV6-6,TRBD1,TRBJ1-3,-,15,CASTPDRAAGNTIYF,TGTGCCAGCACCCCCGACAGGGCGGCTGGAAACACCATATATTTT
TRBV28,-,TRBJ1-3,-,16,CASSSEVTLSGNTIYF,TGTGCCAGCAGTTCCGAGGTGACCCTCTCTGGAAACACCATATATTTT